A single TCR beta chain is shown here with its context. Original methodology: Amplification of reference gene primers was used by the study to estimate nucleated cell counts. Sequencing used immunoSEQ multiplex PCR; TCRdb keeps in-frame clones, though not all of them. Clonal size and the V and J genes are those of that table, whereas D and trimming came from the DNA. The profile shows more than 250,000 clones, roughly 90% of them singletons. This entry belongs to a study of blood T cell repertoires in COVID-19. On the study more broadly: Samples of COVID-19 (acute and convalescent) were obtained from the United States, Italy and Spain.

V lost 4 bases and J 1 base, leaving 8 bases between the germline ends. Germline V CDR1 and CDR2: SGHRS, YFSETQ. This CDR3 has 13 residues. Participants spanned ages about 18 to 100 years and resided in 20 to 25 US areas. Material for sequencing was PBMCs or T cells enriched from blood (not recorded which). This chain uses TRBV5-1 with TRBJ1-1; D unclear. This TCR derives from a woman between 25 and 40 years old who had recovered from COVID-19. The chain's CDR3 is CASSKERNTEAFF. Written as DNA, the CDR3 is TGCGCCAGCAGCAAAGAGAGGAACACTGAAGCTTTCTTT.